The 23 T cell receptor beta chains below were found in one sample sequenced in a study of CD8 T cells in Susac syndrome. A quantity of about 0.45 to 1 ug RNA underwent reverse transcription using random hexamers. MiXCR was run by TCRdb on the immunoSEQ multiplex PCR reads, yielding one entry per CDR3 protein. This sample has 250,000 to 300,000 distinct CDR3 sequences, with about 89% found just once. The material sequenced was CD8+ T cells from PBMCs. All receptors derive from a human donor with multiple sclerosis.

This rearrangement joins TRBV28 to TRBJ1-5; D might be TRBD1 (5 bases). Germline loops: CDR1 MDHEN, CDR2 SYDVKM. The CDR3 totals 15 residues. V lost 4 bases, J lost 3 bases, and 13 bases lay in between. In nucleotides, the CDR3 is TGTGCCAGCAGTTGGGGGGGTCCCGCCAATCAGCCCCAGCATTTT. Encoded protein: CASSWGGPANQPQHF.

The V and J genes are TRBV29-1 and TRBJ2-7; D possibly uses TRBD1 or TRBD2 (5 bases each). Trimming shortened V by 1 base and J by 2 bases, and 9 bases separated the two germline ends. Germline-derived CDR1 and CDR2 are SQVTM and ANQGSEA. This CDR3 spans 13 amino acids. The CDR3 here is CSVEGDRPYEQYF. The CDR3 coding sequence is TGCAGCGTTGAAGGGGACCGCCCCTACGAGCAGTACTTC.

This clonotype was seen just once. This rearrangement joins TRBV10-3 to TRBJ2-7; D might be TRBD1 (6 bases). Germline V lookup: CDR1 ENHRY, CDR2 SYGVKD. The CDR3 length is 14 residues. The V gene lost 11 bases and the J gene lost 3 bases, with 20 bases spanning the gap. The CDR3 nucleotides are TGTGCCGTCAAACCACCGGGACAATTCTACGAGCAGTACTTC. Its translation: CAVKPPGQFYEQYF.

This clonotype was found once. Written as DNA, the CDR3 is TGTGCCAGCAGCGATAATACAGGGGAGCTGGGAAACATTCAGTACTTC. As protein: CASSDNTGELGNIQYF. V is TRBV9 and J is TRBJ2-4; 7 positions match TRBD1. After removal of 3 bases from V and 6 bases from J, the junction contained 12 bases not matched to a gene. The CDR3 runs to 16 residues. Per germline, CDR1 SGDLS and CDR2 YYNGEE.

DNA for the CDR3: TGTGCCAGCGGAGACGGGCGACTGTTTTTT. Protein sequence: CASGDGRLFF. This chain joins TRBV2 and TRBJ1-4; D is undetermined. CDR3 length equals 10 residues. The germline CDR1 and CDR2 sequences are SNHLY and FYNNEI. Between the trimmed V and J ends, which lost 8 bases and 13 bases, there was a span of 11 bases.

The chain has TRBV5-4 and TRBJ2-7, with a tentative D call TRBD2 (5 bases). CDR1 and CDR2 (germline): SGHNT, YYREEE (reference sequence). The CDR3 has 13 amino acids. V lost 1 base to trimming and J lost 3 bases, with 8 bases between them. The CDR3 nucleotides read TGTGCCAGCAGCTTGAAGGGAGACTACGAGCAGTACTTC. It specifies CASSLKGDYEQYF.

The chain employs TRBV14 and TRBJ2-7; D ambiguous. This CDR3 has 13 residues. The germline CDR1 and CDR2 sequences are SGHDN and FVKESK. Trimming took 2 bases from V and 2 from J, leaving 7 bases between them. The CDR3, as DNA: TGTGCCAGCAGCCAATATAGCCCCTACGAGCAGTACTTC. As protein: CASSQYSPYEQYF.

V usage is TRBV7-8 and J usage is TRBJ2-1; D is perhaps TRBD2 (5 bases). Per the germline V gene, CDR1 is SGHVS and CDR2 is FQNEAQ. This CDR3 comprises 17 residues. Trimming shortened V by 1 base and J by 2 bases, and 15 bases separated the two germline ends. DNA for the CDR3: TGTGCCAGCAGCTTAGGAGCCACGGGGTACCCCTACAATGAGCAGTTCTTC. This codes for CASSLGATGYPYNEQFF.

The chain employs TRBV20-1 and TRBJ1-5, with 8 positions matching TRBD1. Losses at the gene ends were 6 bases for V and 3 bases for J; bases not matched to a gene: 7. Germline lookup yields CDR1 DFQATT and CDR2 SNEGSKA (reference sequence). The CDR3 has 14 residues. CDR3 loop: CSAKDREDNQPQHF. CDR3 DNA: TGCAGTGCCAAGGACAGGGAGGACAATCAGCCCCAGCATTTT.

V gene TRBV12-3 or TRBV12-4 combines with J gene TRBJ1-1; D ambiguous. With 3 bases removed from V and 5 bases from J, the gap between germline ends came to 7 bases. The CDR3 loop spans 12 amino acids. The CDR3 coding sequence is TGTGCCAGCAGTTTGTGGGGTACTGAAGCTTTCTTT. Translating gives CASSLWGTEAFF.

This chain joins TRBV7-8 and TRBJ1-3, with D perhaps TRBD1 (5 bases). Germline V gives CDR1 SGHVS, CDR2 FQNEAQ. Trimming removed 0 bases from V and 4 bases from J, with 10 bases in between. The CDR3 consists of 15 residues. The CDR3 coding sequence is TGTGCCAGCAGCTTAGCGTGGGACCTCGGAAACACCATATATTTT. The encoded protein is CASSLAWDLGNTIYF.

The CDR3 DNA sequence: TGTGCCAGCAGCTGGACAGGTCCCACCTACGAGCAGTACTTC. This gives the protein CASSWTGPTYEQYF. This sequence joins TRBV6-2 or TRBV6-3 and TRBJ2-7; 7 bases map to TRBD1. Trimming took 6 bases from V and 2 from J; bases not matched to a gene: 7. The CDR3 contains 14 residues. Germline-derived CDR1 and CDR2 are MNHEY and SVGEGT.

The chain combines TRBV28 with TRBJ2-7; D is tentatively TRBD1 or TRBD2 (5 bases each). Germline-derived CDR1 and CDR2 are MDHEN and SYDVKM. The V end lost 7 bases, the J end lost 5 bases, and 15 bases lay between the germline ends. The CDR3 is 13 amino acids. CDR3 nucleotides: TGTGCCAGCACGACCTCCGGGGCCCACGAGCAGTACTTC. It is translated as CASTTSGAHEQYF. The entire variable domain, with the rest obtained from reference TRBV28 and TRBJ2-7, is as follows: DVKVTQSSRYLVKRTGEKVFLECVQDMDHENMFWYRQDPGLGLRLIYFSYDVKMKEKGDIPEGYSVSREKKERFSLILESASTNQTSMYLCASTTSGAHEQYFGPGTRLTVT.

This clonotype was detected only once. J is TRBJ2-1 and V is TRBV30; D is ambiguous. Trimming pared 4 bases from V and 0 bases from J, leaving 10 bases between. From germline, CDR1 is GTSNPN and CDR2 SVGIG (reference sequence). The CDR3 contains 14 residues. The DNA for the CDR3 is TGTGCCTGGACGTACCTCAGCTCCTACAATGAGCAGTTCTTC. This encodes CAWTYLSSYNEQFF.

The rearrangement uses TRBV9 and TRBJ1-5; no firm D call. V was clipped by 0 bases and J by 5 bases, with 12 bases between them. The CDR3 has 15 amino acids. CDR1 is SGDLS, CDR2 YYNGEE, per germline. The CDR3 reads CASSVEGNPYQPQHF. CDR3 in DNA: TGTGCCAGCAGCGTAGAAGGCAATCCTTATCAGCCCCAGCATTTT.

The chain combines TRBV9 with TRBJ1-1; the match to TRBD1 covers 9 bases. The CDR3 has 13 amino acids. J gave up 8 bases and V 3 bases, and 5 bases lay outside the gene matches. The germline CDR1 and CDR2 sequences are SGDLS and YYNGEE. CDR3 coding DNA: TGTGCCAGCAGCGCCGGGACAGGGAACGAAGCTTTCTTT. Translated: CASSAGTGNEAFF.

This chain joins TRBV2 and TRBJ1-2; D remains unclear. Germline V gene lookup returns CDR1 SNHLY and CDR2 FYNNEI. Trimming removed 4 bases from V and 4 bases from J, with 16 bases in between. The length of the CDR3 is 15 residues. The CDR3 is CASSGALGLRYGYTF. Here the CDR3 DNA reads TGTGCCAGCAGTGGGGCTTTGGGCCTTCGCTATGGCTACACCTTC.

V is TRBV7-8 and J is TRBJ1-1; tentative D call: TRBD1 (5 bases). The CDR3 extends over 11 amino acids. The V and J ends lost 7 bases and 4 bases respectively, with 7 bases between them. Germline CDR1 reads SGHVS; CDR2 reads FQNEAQ. CDR3 in DNA: TGTGCCAGCATGGGGGGCACTGAAGCTTTCTTT. This encodes CASMGGTEAFF. The whole variable domain, filled in from reference TRBV7-8 and TRBJ1-1, reads GAGVSQSPRYKVAKRGQDVALRCDPISGHVSLFWYQQALGQGPEFLTYFQNEAQLDKSGLPSDRFFAERPEGSVSTLKIQRTQQEDSAVYLCASMGGTEAFFGQGTRLTVV.

This rearrangement joins TRBV29-1 to TRBJ2-3; 10 nucleotides line up with TRBD2. The CDR3 extends over 14 amino acids. After removal of 6 bases from V and 2 bases from J, the junction contained 5 bases not matched to a gene. Per the germline V gene, CDR1 is SQVTM and CDR2 is ANQGSEA. The CDR3 sequence is CSVVGLAVTDTQYF. The CDR3 DNA sequence: TGCAGCGTCGTTGGACTAGCGGTCACAGATACGCAGTATTTT.

The chain is built from TRBV20-1 and TRBJ1-1; D may be TRBD1 (5 bases). Germline assignment: CDR1 DFQATT and CDR2 SNEGSKA (reference sequence). This CDR3 comprises 14 residues. Between the trimmed V and J ends, which lost 1 base and 6 bases, there was a span of 15 bases. DNA of the CDR3: TGCAGTGCTAGAGTTCCCGACAGTAACTCTGAAGCTTTCTTT. Protein: CSARVPDSNSEAFF.

This sequence joins TRBV9 and TRBJ1-6, with 12 bases aligning to TRBD1. The CDR3 spans 18 residues. With V trimmed by 3 bases and J by 6 bases, 10 bases remained unmatched. CDR1 is SGDLS and CDR2 is YYNGEE in the germline V gene. The CDR3 sequence is CASSERSGTGGINSPLHF. CDR3 in DNA: TGTGCCAGCAGCGAACGTTCCGGGACAGGGGGCATTAATTCACCCCTCCACTTT. Together with reference TRBV9 and TRBJ1-6, the CDR3 gives the full variable domain: DSGVTQTPKHLITATGQRVTLRCSPRSGDLSVYWYQQSLDQGLQFLIQYYNGEERAKGNILERFSAQQFPDLHSELNLSSLELGDSALYFCASSERSGTGGINSPLHFGNGTRLTVT.

In this sample, this clonotype turned up once. The J gene is TRBJ1-2, the V gene TRBV29-1; unclear D gene. The CDR3 is 12 residues long. Germline V gene data show CDR1 as SQVTM and CDR2 as ANQGSEA. The V and J ends lost 4 bases and 4 bases respectively, with 10 bases between them. The CDR3 DNA follows: TGCAGCGTTGTGTTAGGGCTCTATGGCTACACCTTC. Protein sequence: CSVVLGLYGYTF.

This rearrangement joins TRBV10-3 to TRBJ2-1; D ambiguous. V was pared by 2 bases and J by 5 bases, with 13 bases between. CDR1 is ENHRY and CDR2 is SYGVKD in the germline V gene. CDR3 length equals 15 residues. The CDR3 DNA reads as TGTGCCATCAGTGAGGGTTTAGAAATACACAATGAGCAGTTCTTC. It yields the protein CAISEGLEIHNEQFF.